What follows are 13 T cell receptor beta chains derived from one specimen sequenced in a study of blood T cell repertoires in COVID-19. The table came from immunoSEQ multiplex PCR; TCRdb's copy has only in-frame clones and leaves some out. Of roughly 200,000 clones listed, about 86% were seen once; the top ten hold approximately 3.3%. The sample taken for sequencing was PBMCs or T cells enriched from blood (not recorded which). The receptor source for this set is a woman between 45 and 65 years old in a cohort exposed to, infected with or recovered from COVID-19 (not recorded which).

V and J are TRBV27 and TRBJ1-6; D might be TRBD1 (5 bases). This CDR3 has 14 residues. The V end was cut by 6 bases, the J end by 9 bases, with 15 bases between. Germline lookup yields CDR1 MNHEY and CDR2 SMNVEV (reference sequence). The CDR3 DNA is TGTGCCAGCAGAGTGGGGGGGACCAGTTCACCCCTCCACTTT. This codes for CASRVGGTSSPLHF.

This rearrangement joins TRBV6-2 or TRBV6-3 to TRBJ2-7; a weak D match, TRBD1 (5 bases). Germline V gene lookup returns CDR1 MNHEY and CDR2 SVGEGT. The CDR3 has 13 amino acids. Trimming removed 4 bases from V and 1 base from J, with 8 bases in between. CDR3 nucleotide sequence: TGTGCCAGCAGTTCGACAGAATCCTACGAGCAGTACTTC. Its protein product is CASSSTESYEQYF.

This clone has just one count. The chain links TRBV11-2 to TRBJ2-1; TRBD2 matches 11 bases. The CDR3 has 14 amino acids. Germline V gives CDR1 SGHAT, CDR2 FQNNGV. V was pared by 6 bases and J by 7 bases, with 5 bases of the junction left unmatched. CDR3 sequence: CASRPWTSGNEQFF. The CDR3 coding sequence is TGTGCCAGCAGACCCTGGACTAGCGGGAATGAGCAGTTCTTC.

The chain has TRBV7-2 and TRBJ1-3, with TRBD1 matching over 9 bases. There are 17 residues in the CDR3. CDR1 and CDR2 (germline): SGHTA, FQGNSA. With V trimmed by 3 bases and J by 0 bases, 6 bases remained unmatched. CDR3 nucleotide sequence: TGTGCCAGCAGCTTCGCCGGGACAGGGTACTCTGGAAACACCATATATTTT. Translated, it gives CASSFAGTGYSGNTIYF.

The rearrangement links TRBV5-1 to TRBJ2-1; TRBD1 is a possible D gene (6 bases). This CDR3 region has 16 residues. From germline, CDR1 is SGHRS and CDR2 YFSETQ. The ends were cut back, 1 base at V and 0 bases at J, with 11 bases in the middle. CDR3 loop: CASSLMSRGSYNEQFF. The CDR3 bases are TGCGCCAGCAGCTTGATGTCCAGGGGCTCCTACAATGAGCAGTTCTTC.

The chain joins TRBV6-5 to TRBJ1-2; TRBD1 might be the D (6 bases). This CDR3 is built from 15 residues. V was shortened by 7 bases and J by 8 bases, with 23 bases between the two germline ends. Germline V gene data show CDR1 as MNHEY and CDR2 as SVGAGI. The chain's CDR3 is CASKTTGSAVWGYTF. DNA of the CDR3: TGTGCCAGCAAAACAACAGGGTCGGCGGTTTGGGGCTACACCTTC.

The chain has TRBV9 and TRBJ2-7; the D is unclear. Looked up from germline, CDR1 is SGDLS and CDR2 is YYNGEE. CDR3 size: 15 residues. Trimming left V 2 bases short and J 4 bases short, with 16 bases between. As DNA, the CDR3 is TGTGCCAGCAGCGTTGGGCAGGAAAGAATATACGAGCAGTACTTC. Translation gives CASSVGQERIYEQYF.

This clone was seen a handful of times. The chain has TRBV21-1 and TRBJ1-5. TRBV21-1 is a listed pseudogene. CDR3 length equals 14 residues. CDR3 sequence: CASSKDEGPRPQHF. In nucleotides, the CDR3 is TGTGCCAGCAGCAAAGATGAGGGCCCCAGGCCCCAGCATTTT.

The rearrangement uses TRBV3-1 (or the pseudogene TRBV3-2) and TRBJ2-1; a weak D match, TRBD2 (7 bases). Germline lookup yields CDR1 LGHDT and CDR2 YNNKEL (reference sequence). V dropped 3 bases and J dropped 7 bases, with 13 bases sitting between them. The CDR3 runs 14 residues. The chain's CDR3 is CASSHRGAWNEQFF. CDR3 sequence (DNA): TGTGCCAGCAGCCACCGGGGGGCTTGGAATGAGCAGTTCTTC.

The V gene is TRBV6-5, the J gene TRBJ2-2, with D perhaps TRBD2 (5 bases). Trimming removed 6 bases at V and 0 bases at J, with 5 bases between. This CDR3 comprises 13 residues. The germline V gene encodes CDR1 MNHEY and CDR2 SVGAGI. Written as DNA, the CDR3 is TGTGCCAGCAGGAGGGCGAACACCGGGGAGCTGTTTTTT. This translates into CASRRANTGELFF.

V is TRBV19 and J is TRBJ2-3, with D possibly TRBD2 on 7 matching bases. CDR1 is LNHDA and CDR2 is SQIVND in the germline V gene (reference sequence). The V gene lost 8 bases and the J gene lost 5 bases, with 14 bases spanning the gap. CDR3 size: 13 residues. CDR3 protein: CASARGGGDTQYF. The CDR3, as DNA: TGTGCCAGTGCTAGGGGGGGAGGAGATACGCAGTATTTT.

This clone appeared once. The rearrangement uses TRBV12-3 or TRBV12-4 and TRBJ1-1; D remains unclear. The CDR3 totals 13 residues. The ends were cut back, 2 bases at V and 5 bases at J, with 9 bases in the middle. CDR3 in amino acids: CASSLTSGTEAFF. In DNA, the CDR3 is TGTGCCAGCAGTTTAACATCCGGGACTGAAGCTTTCTTT.

This clone was observed once. This chain uses TRBV5-6 with TRBJ1-3; D might be TRBD1 (6 bases). CDR3 length equals 15 residues. Trimming took 3 bases from V and 2 from J, leaving 12 bases between them. Germline V gene lookup returns CDR1 SGHDT and CDR2 YYEEEE. The CDR3 bases are TGTGCCAGCAGCTCACGACAGGTCGCTGGAAACACCATATATTTT. Protein sequence: CASSSRQVAGNTIYF.